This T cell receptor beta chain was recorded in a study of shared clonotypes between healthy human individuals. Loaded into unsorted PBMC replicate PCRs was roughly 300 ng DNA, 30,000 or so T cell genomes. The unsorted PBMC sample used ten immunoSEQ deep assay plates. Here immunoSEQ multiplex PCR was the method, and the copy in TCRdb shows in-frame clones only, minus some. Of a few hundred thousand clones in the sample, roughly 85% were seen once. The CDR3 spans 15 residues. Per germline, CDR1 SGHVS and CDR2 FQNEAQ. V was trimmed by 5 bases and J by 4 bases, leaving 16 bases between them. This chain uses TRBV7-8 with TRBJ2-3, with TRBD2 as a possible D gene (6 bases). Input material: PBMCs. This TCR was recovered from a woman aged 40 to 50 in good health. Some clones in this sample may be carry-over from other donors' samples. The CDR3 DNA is TGTGCCAGCAGCCCGGCCGGCGGGAACTCAGATACGCAGTATTTT. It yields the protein CASSPAGGNSDTQYF.